This TCR beta chain was sequenced in a study of shared T cell receptors in the human thymus. CDR3 length equals 12 residues. The V gene lost 1 base and the J gene lost 5 bases, with 5 bases spanning the gap. Germline-derived CDR1 and CDR2 are GTSNPN and SVGIG (reference sequence). Assay: immunoSEQ multiplex PCR; the TCRdb copy retains only in-frame clones and omits some. The table lists over 650,000 clones, about 90% of them singletons. These data were also reused for a study on human thymus T cells. That report adds: Corrective heart surgery yielded the resections from which the thymus tissue came. It looked as if thymic and blood repertoires used V and J genes in a biased way. Related work showed strongly overlapping thymic repertoires across unrelated individuals.

The specimen was thymocytes. The rearrangement uses TRBV30 and TRBJ2-2; D gene ambiguous. This TCR came from a boy less than two years old with a congenital heart defect. The CDR3 DNA is TGTGCCTGGAGTGCGCAGACCGGGGAGCTGTTTTTT. Its protein product is CAWSAQTGELFF.